These 19 T cell receptor beta chains originate from one sample sequenced in a study of blood T cell repertoires in COVID-19. This table comes from immunoSEQ multiplex PCR, and its TCRdb copy is limited to in-frame clones, with some not included. Seen here are about 54,000 clones, over 70% observed once, and the top ten hold 3.5%. The specimen sequenced was peripheral blood. The receptors here all came from a human donor in a cohort sampled during active COVID-19.

The rearrangement uses TRBV5-8 and TRBJ1-2; D possibly corresponds to TRBD1 (5 bases). V was pared by 2 bases and J by 5 bases, with 13 bases between. Per germline, CDR1 SGHTS and CDR2 YDEGEE. This CDR3 has 14 residues. The CDR3 sequence is CASSFDRGSYGYTF. The CDR3 bases are TGTGCCAGCAGCTTTGACAGAGGCAGTTATGGCTACACCTTC.

This clone came up once. The CDR3 is CASSHDRGSGYEQYF. The CDR3 DNA reads as TGTGCCAGCAGCCACGACAGGGGATCAGGCTACGAGCAGTACTTC. The V gene is TRBV5-4, the J gene TRBJ2-7; 8 bases are shared with TRBD1. Germline CDR1 is SGHNT and CDR2 is YYREEE (reference sequence). The V segment lost 4 bases and the J segment 3 bases; nucleotides outside the gene matches: 9. The CDR3 totals 15 residues.

This chain joins TRBV11-1 and TRBJ2-3, with 8 bases fitting TRBD1. Per the germline V gene, CDR1 is SGHAT and CDR2 is FQDESV (reference sequence). The CDR3 extends over 15 amino acids. The junction had 6 bases not matched to a gene; V was cut back by 5 bases and J by 2 bases. The CDR3 sequence: CASSPQGVNTDTQYF. The CDR3 DNA follows: TGTGCCAGCAGCCCACAGGGGGTCAACACAGATACGCAGTATTTT.

This rearrangement joins TRBV9 to TRBJ1-1; D remains unclear. The germline CDR1 and CDR2 sequences are SGDLS and YYNGEE. The CDR3 loop spans 13 amino acids. The ends were cut back, 4 bases at V and 8 bases at J, with 15 bases in the middle. Written as DNA, the CDR3 is TGTGCCAGCAGCAAGAGTCCCTCCTTCGAAGCTTTCTTT. Translating it yields CASSKSPSFEAFF.

The rearrangement joins TRBV9 to TRBJ2-1, with TRBD2 matching over 10 bases. The CDR3 loop spans 15 amino acids. Trimming at V came to 3 bases and at J to 3 bases, leaving 3 bases not matched to a gene. Germline-derived CDR1 and CDR2 are SGDLS and YYNGEE. This CDR3 reads CASSASSGSYNEQFF. As DNA, the CDR3 is TGTGCCAGCAGCGCGTCTAGCGGGAGCTACAATGAGCAGTTCTTC.

The V and J genes are TRBV5-4 and TRBJ2-2; TRBD1 is a possible D gene (6 bases). CDR1 is SGHNT, CDR2 YYREEE, per germline (reference sequence). The V and J ends lost 3 bases and 6 bases respectively, with 12 bases between them. The CDR3 spans 14 residues. CDR3 loop: CASSSSQGPGELFF. Here the CDR3 DNA reads TGTGCCAGCAGCTCCAGTCAGGGGCCCGGGGAGCTGTTTTTT.

The V call is TRBV28, the J call TRBJ2-5; a weak D match, TRBD1 (6 bases). The CDR3 runs to 14 residues. The V gene's germline CDR1 is MDHEN and CDR2 SYDVKM. The ends were cut back, 5 bases at V and 2 bases at J, with 12 bases in the middle. The CDR3 region has the DNA TGTGCCAGCAGTACCGGGACACAACAAGAGACCCAGTACTTC. It codes for CASSTGTQQETQYF.

The chain links TRBV10-3 to TRBJ2-7; D unresolved. This CDR3 is 14 amino acids long. Germline CDR1 is ENHRY and CDR2 is SYGVKD. V was clipped by 0 bases and J by 1 base, with 7 bases between them. The CDR3, as DNA: TGTGCCATCAGTGAGTCTAAGCCTTCCTACGAGCAGTACTTC. It codes for CAISESKPSYEQYF.

This rearrangement joins TRBV6-6 to TRBJ2-7; 14 bases map to TRBD2. After removal of 5 bases from V and 6 bases from J, the junction contained 12 bases not matched to a gene. Germline V CDR1 and CDR2: MNHNY, SVGAGI (reference sequence). The CDR3 covers 17 residues. The CDR3 is CASSPTGTSGRGSEQYF. The CDR3 nucleotides read TGTGCCAGCAGTCCAACCGGGACTAGCGGGAGAGGCAGCGAGCAGTACTTC.

The rearrangement links TRBV2 to TRBJ2-1, with D perhaps TRBD2 (5 bases). CDR1 SNHLY and CDR2 FYNNEI come from the germline V gene. The CDR3 totals 13 residues. Trimming cost V 7 bases and J 2 bases, with 9 bases left between them. CDR3 in DNA: TGTGCCAGCAAGGACTTGACCTACAATGAGCAGTTCTTC. This translates into CASKDLTYNEQFF.

The V gene is TRBV2, the J gene TRBJ2-7; D perhaps matches TRBD1 (6 bases). The length of the CDR3 is 12 residues. The V end lost 6 bases, the J end lost 3 bases, and 9 bases lay between the germline ends. CDR1 is SNHLY, CDR2 FYNNEI, per germline. The DNA of the CDR3 is TGTGCCAGCAGACAGGGATACTACGAGCAGTACTTC. This encodes CASRQGYYEQYF.

The V gene is TRBV4-3, the J gene TRBJ2-2, with 7 bases aligning to TRBD1. CDR3 length equals 15 residues. Per germline, CDR1 LGHNA and CDR2 YSLEER. The junction had 10 bases not matched to a gene; V was cut back by 6 bases and J by 6 bases. CDR3 bases: TGCGCCAGCAGGGGGTCTAACAGGGGATCCGGGGAGCTGTTTTTT. It codes for CASRGSNRGSGELFF.

The chain employs TRBV4-2 and TRBJ1-2; D gene unclear. There are 15 residues in the CDR3. Germline loops: CDR1 LGHNA, CDR2 YNFKEQ. Trimming stripped 0 bases from V and 4 bases from J, with 12 bases between. CDR3 sequence reads: CASSQEYGVSYGYTF. The CDR3 DNA reads TGTGCCAGCAGCCAAGAGTACGGGGTTAGCTATGGCTACACCTTC.

The CDR3 protein is CASREWSTDTQYF. CDR3 DNA: TGTGCCAGCAGGGAGTGGAGCACAGATACGCAGTATTTT. J is TRBJ2-3 and V is TRBV6-5, with unresolved D. The CDR3 length is 13 residues. Trimming took off 6 bases at V and 0 bases at J, with 7 bases between the two ends. Germline values: CDR1 MNHEY, CDR2 SVGAGI.

The chain links TRBV18 to TRBJ2-2; 7 bases match TRBD2. In germline, CDR1 is KGHSH, CDR2 LQKENI. The CDR3 is 14 residues long. V gave up 6 bases and J gave up 4 bases; unmatched junction bases: 5. The CDR3 sequence: CASSQAGFTGELFF. The CDR3 nucleotides read TGTGCCAGCTCCCAAGCGGGGTTCACCGGGGAGCTGTTTTTT.

The chain recombines TRBV27 with TRBJ1-1, with 7 nucleotides matching TRBD1. V was pared by 4 bases and J by 1 base, with 3 bases of the junction left unmatched. Germline V gene sequence: CDR1 MNHEY, CDR2 SMNVEV (reference sequence). The CDR3 sequence is 14 residues long. In nucleotides, the CDR3 is TGTGCCAGCAGTTCTGACAGGGCGAACACTGAAGCTTTCTTT. Amino acids: CASSSDRANTEAFF.

V is TRBV5-6 and J is TRBJ2-2, with TRBD1 matching 8 bases. The J segment lost 5 bases and the V segment lost 0 bases, leaving 6 bases of the junction unmatched. This CDR3 has 16 amino acids. Germline loops: CDR1 SGHDT, CDR2 YYEEEE. This CDR3 reads CASSLGLQGETGELFF. The CDR3 DNA reads TGTGCCAGCAGCTTGGGGTTACAGGGGGAGACCGGGGAGCTGTTTTTT. The variable domain in full, with the rest retrieved from reference TRBV5-6 and TRBJ2-2, is DAGVTQSPTHLIKTRGQQVTLRCSPKSGHDTVSWYQQALGQGPQFIFQYYEEEERQRGNFPDRFSGHQFPNYSSELNVNALLLGDSALYLCASSLGLQGETGELFFGEGSRLTVL.

The V gene is TRBV11-2, the J gene TRBJ2-5; D might be TRBD2 (5 bases). Germline V lookup: CDR1 SGHAT, CDR2 FQNNGV. The length of the CDR3 is 13 residues. The V end was cut by 3 bases, the J end by 1 base, with 6 bases between. The CDR3 nucleotides are TGTGCCAGCAGCTTCGGGATCCAAGAGACCCAGTACTTC. Its protein product is CASSFGIQETQYF.

In DNA form, the CDR3 reads TGTGCCAGTAGTAATGACAGGGGTCAGCCCCAGCATTTT. Its translation is CASSNDRGQPQHF. The V call is TRBV19, the J call TRBJ1-5; 8 bases map to TRBD1. Germline CDR1 reads LNHDA; CDR2 reads SQIVND (reference sequence). V shed 4 bases and J 6 bases; nucleotides not matched to a gene: 2. This CDR3 contains 13 residues.